One sample yielded the 16 T cell receptor beta chains listed below, sequenced in a study of cytomegalovirus exposure and HLA in healthy donors. Researchers ran the PCR with 60 Vbeta and 13 Jbeta primers. Sequencing used immunoSEQ multiplex PCR; TCRdb keeps in-frame clones, though not all of them. Among around 150,000 clones, 70% to 80% were seen once, and the ten largest hold approximately 9.8%. Sequenced material: PBMCs. Receptors were obtained from a man between 18 and 35 years old in good health and CMV-seropositive.

This chain connects TRBV4-3 to TRBJ2-3; 10 nucleotides align to TRBD2. V lost 4 bases, J lost 2 bases, and 15 bases stayed unmatched. From germline, CDR1 is LGHNA and CDR2 YSLEER. This CDR3 contains 19 residues. The DNA for the CDR3 is TGCGCCAGCAGCCTCCTAACCCCCACTAGCGGGATTGACACAGATACGCAGTATTTT. Amino acids: CASSLLTPTSGIDTDTQYF.

This clone appeared once. The CDR3 DNA reads TGTGCCAGCAGGAGTGGGGGGAATGAGCAGTTCTTC. It translates to CASRSGGNEQFF. The chain carries TRBV2 and TRBJ2-1, with D possibly matching TRBD2 (6 bases). V lost 6 bases, J lost 7 bases, and 10 bases lay in between. This CDR3 spans 12 amino acids. Germline CDR1 reads SNHLY; CDR2 reads FYNNEI.

This chain uses TRBV13 with TRBJ1-1; D gene unclear. V lost 5 bases and J lost 0, with 13 bases in between. Germline lookup yields CDR1 PRHDT and CDR2 FYEKMQ (reference sequence). The CDR3 spans 15 residues. The CDR3 nucleotides read TGTGCCAGCAGCAAACTTAGCCCCCTGAACACTGAAGCTTTCTTT. The encoded protein is CASSKLSPLNTEAFF.

The V gene is TRBV7-6, the J gene TRBJ2-1; TRBD2 agrees at 16 bases. The CDR3 is 18 residues long. The V segment lost 3 bases and the J segment 8 bases; nucleotides outside the gene matches: 10. Germline V gene data show CDR1 as SGHVS and CDR2 as FNYEAQ. Here the CDR3 DNA reads TGTGCCAGCAGCTTCGGGACTAGCGGGAGGGCTATCCCCCATGAGCAGTTCTTC. This translates into CASSFGTSGRAIPHEQFF.

This chain connects TRBV28 to TRBJ2-2; TRBD2 matches 7 bases. CDR3 length: 16 amino acids. The ends lost 5 bases at V and 4 bases at J; junction bases unmatched: 10. Per the germline V gene, CDR1 is MDHEN and CDR2 is SYDVKM. The CDR3 region has the DNA TGTGCCAGCAGTGGGAGGGATGGGAGGAGCACCGGGGAGCTGTTTTTT. It codes for CASSGRDGRSTGELFF. The full variable domain, in which reference TRBV28 and TRBJ2-2 provide the parts outside the CDR3, is DVKVTQSSRYLVKRTGEKVFLECVQDMDHENMFWYRQDPGLGLRLIYFSYDVKMKEKGDIPEGYSVSREKKERFSLILESASTNQTSMYLCASSGRDGRSTGELFFGEGSRLTVL.

This chain joins TRBV11-2 and TRBJ2-7; possible D gene TRBD2, 6 bases. The V gene's germline CDR1 is SGHAT and CDR2 FQNNGV. The CDR3 contains 16 residues. The V end lost 8 bases, the J end lost 4 bases, and 24 bases lay between the germline ends. The CDR3 coding sequence is TGTGCCAGCCCCTCCCCGCTAGTGGGGGGACCTTACGAGCAGTACTTC. This codes for CASPSPLVGGPYEQYF.

J is TRBJ2-1 and V is TRBV7-6; D uncertain. V was shortened by 1 base and J by 3 bases, with 7 bases between the two germline ends. Germline V gene data show CDR1 as SGHVS and CDR2 as FNYEAQ. CDR3 size: 14 residues. CDR3 loop: CASSLVSSYNEQFF. In nucleotides, the CDR3 is TGTGCCAGCAGCTTAGTGTCTAGCTACAATGAGCAGTTCTTC.

This sequence joins TRBV11-2 and TRBJ2-7, with TRBD2 identical over 8 bases. V was clipped by 5 bases and J by 2 bases; unmatched bases: 8. CDR1 is SGHAT and CDR2 is FQNNGV in the germline V gene. The CDR3 spans 15 residues. In nucleotides, the CDR3 is TGTGCCAGCAGCCAAGGACTAGCCACAGCCTACGAGCAGTACTTC. It translates to CASSQGLATAYEQYF.

V usage is TRBV27 and J usage is TRBJ2-2, with D maybe TRBD1 (6 bases). CDR1 MNHEY and CDR2 SMNVEV come from the germline V gene (reference sequence). The CDR3 totals 14 residues. V gave up 6 bases and J gave up 7 bases, with 15 bases separating them. Here the CDR3 DNA reads TGTGCCAGCAGGCCTACAGGGCCCCTCGGGGAGCTGTTTTTT. Protein sequence: CASRPTGPLGELFF.

V and J are TRBV6-1 and TRBJ1-4; tentatively, D is TRBD1 (6 bases). The V and J ends lost 10 bases and 8 bases respectively, with 17 bases between them. The CDR3 length is 13 residues. Germline CDR1 MNHNS, CDR2 SASEGT. The CDR3 nucleotides read TGTGCCATATTACAGGGTCGCGGCGAAAAACTGTTTTTT. Translation: CAILQGRGEKLFF.

This chain links TRBV6-5 with TRBJ2-2, with D possibly TRBD1 on 5 matching bases. CDR3 size: 13 residues. V dropped 2 bases and J dropped 7 bases, with 8 bases sitting between them. Germline CDR1 is MNHEY and CDR2 is SVGAGI. CDR3 sequence reads: CASSYTGLGELFF. CDR3 sequence (DNA): TGTGCCAGCAGTTACACAGGCCTCGGGGAGCTGTTTTTT.

CDR3 sequence: CSILGSGRGDTQYF. In DNA, the CDR3 is TGCAGCATTTTAGGTAGCGGGAGAGGAGATACGCAGTATTTT. The chain carries TRBV29-1 and TRBJ2-3; 9 bases match TRBD2. The germline V gene encodes CDR1 SQVTM and CDR2 ANQGSEA. The ends lost 8 bases at V and 5 bases at J; junction bases unmatched: 11. CDR3 size: 14 residues.

The rearrangement uses TRBV27 and TRBJ2-1, with D tentatively TRBD2 (6 bases). The germline gives CDR1 MNHEY, CDR2 SMNVEV (reference sequence). CDR3 length: 14 amino acids. Trimming removed 4 bases at V and 9 bases at J, with 16 bases between. The CDR3 nucleotides are TGTGCCAGCAGTTGGAGTAGCGGTAACGGTGAGCAGTTCTTC. Protein: CASSWSSGNGEQFF.

This clone was picked up one time. The chain employs TRBV29-1 and TRBJ1-2, with a weak D call TRBD1 (5 bases). This CDR3 contains 11 residues. Trimming took 4 bases from V and 6 from J, leaving 9 bases between them. Germline V gene data show CDR1 as SQVTM and CDR2 as ANQGSEA. The CDR3 loop reads CSVVGRDGYTF. In DNA, the CDR3 is TGCAGCGTTGTCGGCAGGGATGGCTACACCTTC.

This clone has just one count. This chain uses TRBV28 with TRBJ2-5; 9 bases map to TRBD2. The J call is doubtful: the DNA matches TRBJ2-7 better. Germline values: CDR1 MDHEN, CDR2 SYDVKM. The CDR3 covers 16 residues. In DNA form, the CDR3 reads TGTGCCAGCAGTCCCCAGCGGGAGGCCCCGATAATCGAGCAGTACTTC. Translation gives CASSPQREAPIIEQYF.

This chain connects TRBV9 to TRBJ1-1; no reliable D call. V was pared by 5 bases and J by 1 base, with 9 bases between. Per the germline V gene, CDR1 is SGDLS and CDR2 is YYNGEE. This CDR3 region has 13 residues. The CDR3 region is CASSLTGNTEAFF. CDR3 bases: TGTGCCAGCAGTCTCACGGGGAACACTGAAGCTTTCTTT.